A selection of T cell receptor beta chains follows, all from one sample in a study of Ad26.COV2.S vaccination and SARS-CoV-2 variants. Clones were read by immunoSEQ multiplex PCR, and TCRdb kept only the in-frame ones, dropping some. The table lists over 350,000 clones, 75% to 90% of them singletons. Sequencing was performed on peripheral blood, taken in a trial of Ad26.COV2.S vaccine versus placebo. These receptors were collected from a person between 18 and 65 years old who received the Ad26.COV2.S COVID-19 vaccine or a placebo. The CDR3 runs from the conserved cysteine through the conserved F or W. The order of the fields is D gene, clone size, V gene, CDR3 length, J gene, CDR3 DNA, CDR3 protein. A D gene is named only where the DNA matches it firmly. Size is omitted from some rows. Given values are once, few, many or a class for expanded clones.

D gene: NA; clone size: NA; V gene: TRBV12-2; CDR3 length: 17; J gene: TRBJ2-3; CDR3 DNA: TGTGCAAGTCGCTTAGCGCTTGCTCTTGTGAGACCAGATACGCAGTATTTT; CDR3 protein: CASRLALALVRPDTQYF
D gene: NA; clone size: NA; V gene: TRBV5-1; CDR3 length: 16; J gene: TRBJ2-1; CDR3 DNA: TGCGCCAGCAGCTTGCAGGGATCCTCGTCCTACAATGAGCAGTTCTTC; CDR3 protein: CASSLQGSSSYNEQFF
D gene: TRBD2; clone size: NA; V gene: TRBV2; CDR3 length: 15; J gene: TRBJ2-3; CDR3 DNA: TGTGCCAGCAGTAGCGGGGGGGCCGGCACAGATACGCAGTATTTT; CDR3 protein: CASSSGGAGTDTQYF
D gene: NA; clone size: NA; V gene: TRBV25-1; CDR3 length: 15; J gene: TRBJ1-4; CDR3 DNA: TGTGCCAGCAGTGAATATTCGGCCGGGGATGAAAAACTGTTTTTT; CDR3 protein: CASSEYSAGDEKLFF
D gene: NA; clone size: NA; V gene: TRBV2; CDR3 length: 11; J gene: TRBJ2-5; CDR3 DNA: TGTGCCAGCAGTGTCCAAGAGACCCAGTACTTC; CDR3 protein: CASSVQETQYF
D gene: TRBD2; clone size: once; V gene: TRBV7-6; CDR3 length: 15; J gene: TRBJ2-1; CDR3 DNA: TGTGCCAGCAGCGTCACTAGCGGGGGGGCTAATGAGCAGTTCTTC; CDR3 protein: CASSVTSGGANEQFF
D gene: NA; clone size: NA; V gene: TRBV5-4; CDR3 length: 14; J gene: TRBJ1-1; CDR3 DNA: TGTGCCAGCAGCTTGGACAGGGTGGGCACTGAAGCTTTCTTT; CDR3 protein: CASSLDRVGTEAFF
D gene: TRBD1; clone size: once; V gene: TRBV6-2/TRBV6-3; CDR3 length: 14; J gene: TRBJ2-2; CDR3 DNA: TGTGCCAGCAGTTACACGGACAGGGGGATTATGCTGTTTTTT; CDR3 protein: CASSYTDRGIMLFF
D gene: NA; clone size: NA; V gene: TRBV13; CDR3 length: 14; J gene: TRBJ1-3; CDR3 DNA: TGTGCCAGCAGCCAACAGGGATCAGGAAACACCATATATTTT; CDR3 protein: CASSQQGSGNTIYF
D gene: NA; clone size: once; V gene: TRBV12-5; CDR3 length: 16; J gene: TRBJ2-2; CDR3 DNA: TGTGCTAGTGGTTTGGAAACAGGTAGTGGCACCGGGGAGCTGTTTTTT; CDR3 protein: CASGLETGSGTGELFF
D gene: NA; clone size: once; V gene: TRBV29-1; CDR3 length: 12; J gene: TRBJ1-1; CDR3 DNA: TGCAGCGGGGAGGGCCTGAACACTGAAGCTTTCTTT; CDR3 protein: CSGEGLNTEAFF
D gene: TRBD2; clone size: once; V gene: TRBV5-4; CDR3 length: 15; J gene: TRBJ2-2; CDR3 DNA: TGTGCCAGCAGCGCCCGGGGGGGTGGCACCGGGGAGCTGTTTTTT; CDR3 protein: CASSARGGGTGELFF
D gene: NA; clone size: once; V gene: TRBV6-1; CDR3 length: 16; J gene: TRBJ1-2; CDR3 DNA: TGTGCCAGCAGTGAAGCGGTGGGCAGGGTGGGCTATGGCTACACCTTC; CDR3 protein: CASSEAVGRVGYGYTF
D gene: NA; clone size: NA; V gene: TRBV4-1; CDR3 length: 17; J gene: TRBJ2-1; CDR3 DNA: TGCGCCAGCAGCCAAGTCCTACTCCCCCAACGGTACAATGAGCAGTTCTTC; CDR3 protein: CASSQVLLPQRYNEQFF
D gene: TRBD1; clone size: NA; V gene: TRBV5-5; CDR3 length: 13; J gene: TRBJ2-2; CDR3 DNA: TGTGCCAGCAGCTCACAGGGGAGCGGGGAGCTGTTTTTT; CDR3 protein: CASSSQGSGELFF
D gene: NA; clone size: NA; V gene: TRBV5-1; CDR3 length: 14; J gene: TRBJ1-2; CDR3 DNA: TGCGCCAGCAGCTTGGGGCAGGCCGGGGGTGGCTACACCTTC; CDR3 protein: CASSLGQAGGGYTF
D gene: NA; clone size: NA; V gene: TRBV19; CDR3 length: 15; J gene: TRBJ1-1; CDR3 DNA: TGTGCCAGTAGTATAGCCATTGCCGGGACTTTCGAAGCTTTCTTT; CDR3 protein: CASSIAIAGTFEAFF
D gene: TRBD1; clone size: NA; V gene: TRBV11-3; CDR3 length: 13; J gene: TRBJ1-1; CDR3 DNA: TGTGCCAGCAGTCGGGACAGGAACACTGAAGCTTTCTTT; CDR3 protein: CASSRDRNTEAFF
D gene: NA; clone size: NA; V gene: TRBV4-1; CDR3 length: 14; J gene: TRBJ2-5; CDR3 DNA: TGCGCCAGCAGCCAACTGACTGAAAGGGAGACCCAGTACTTC; CDR3 protein: CASSQLTERETQYF
D gene: NA; clone size: NA; V gene: TRBV6-1; CDR3 length: 17; J gene: TRBJ2-4; CDR3 DNA: TGTGCCAGCAGTGAAATTGGAATAAGACTAGCCAAAAACATTCAGTACTTC; CDR3 protein: CASSEIGIRLAKNIQYF
D gene: NA; clone size: NA; V gene: TRBV6-5; CDR3 length: 13; J gene: TRBJ2-5; CDR3 DNA: TGTGCCAGCAGCGGACAGTTGAAAGAGACCCAGTACTTC; CDR3 protein: CASSGQLKETQYF
D gene: NA; clone size: NA; V gene: TRBV11-2; CDR3 length: 13; J gene: TRBJ2-3; CDR3 DNA: TGTGCCAGCACCTTGGCAGGGCGAGATACGCAGTATTTT; CDR3 protein: CASTLAGRDTQYF